The 10 T cell receptor beta chains below were found in one sample sequenced in a study of blood T cells in healthy people across ages (dated by TCRdb to the mid-2010s). The library was produced with 5' RACE. Sequencer: Illumina HiSeq 2500. A second PCR of roughly 7 to 12 cycles was run with a J-beta primer mix and a sample-barcoded 5' primer. TCRdb itself trimmed the public reads at Q25 with fastp, ran MiXCR and retained productive beta chains. Every CDR3 protein is listed once, alongside the most common genes and DNA of its rows. The sample includes 700,000 to 800,000 distinct CDR3 sequences, with roughly 45% observed a single time. The top ten clonotypes cover 20% to 25% of the sample. The sequencing input was blood. The origin of the receptors is a woman aged 55-70 years in good health.

This clonotype was seen repeatedly, ten times or more. This chain uses TRBV15 with TRBJ1-2, with D perhaps TRBD1 (6 bases). V gave up 0 bases and J gave up 0 bases, with 11 bases separating them. This CDR3 is built from 16 residues. CDR1 is LNHNV, CDR2 YYDKDF, per germline (reference sequence). The CDR3 loop reads CATSRDRTVTNYGYTF. CDR3 nucleotides: TGTGCCACCAGCAGAGACAGGACAGTTACTAACTATGGCTACACCTTC. The full variable domain, with the rest looked up from reference TRBV15 and TRBJ1-2, is DAMVIQNPRYQVTQFGKPVTLSCSQTLNHNVMYWYQQKSSQAPKLLFHYYDKDFNNEADTPDNFQSRRPNTSFCFLDIRSPGLGDTAMYLCATSRDRTVTNYGYTFGSGTRLTVV.

This clonotype occurred many times. This sequence joins TRBV6-5 and TRBJ1-2; D not certain. The length of the CDR3 is 13 residues. Germline V gives CDR1 MNHEY, CDR2 SVGAGI. V shed 8 bases and J shed 2 bases, with 12 bases lying between them. This chain's CDR3 is CASSEHRNYGYTF. In DNA, the CDR3 is TGTGCCAGCTCCGAGCATAGGAACTATGGCTACACCTTC.

Remarks on this clonotype: This could be a read error, since a much larger clone is one nucleotide away. The rearrangement joins TRBV11-3 to TRBJ2-1; 10 bases agree with TRBD1. The CDR3 has 15 amino acids. Germline V CDR1 and CDR2: SGHNT, YENEEA. The CDR3 spells CASSKGQGIDNKQFF. Written as DNA, the CDR3 is TGTGCCAGCAGCAAGGGACAGGGGATCGACAATAAGCAGTTCTTC.

A few counts support this clonotype. The V and J genes are TRBV4-2 and TRBJ2-7; weak D call: TRBD2 (5 bases). Trimming pared 0 bases from V and 0 bases from J, leaving 12 bases between. Germline assignment: CDR1 LGHNA and CDR2 YNFKEQ. The CDR3 loop spans 16 amino acids. The CDR3, as DNA: TGTGCCAGCAGCCAAGATAGGTCTAGCAGCTCCTACGAGCAGTACTTC. This codes for CASSQDRSSSSYEQYF.

The chain couples TRBV20-1 to TRBJ2-7, with 7 bases lining up with TRBD1. V lost 5 bases, J lost 3 bases, and 10 bases stayed unmatched. CDR3 length equals 14 residues. Looked up from germline, CDR1 is DFQATT and CDR2 is SNEGSKA (reference sequence). The CDR3 DNA reads as TGCAGTGCTGCCTGGCCCCGGGACAGCTACGAGCAGTACTTC. Protein product: CSAAWPRDSYEQYF.

The genes are TRBV6-5 and TRBJ2-5; the D gene is possibly TRBD1 (5 bases). The end of the DNA aligns better with TRBJ2-7, so the J call may be wrong. CDR1 MNHEY and CDR2 SVGAGI come from the germline V gene. This CDR3 region has 13 residues. CDR3: CASSDDSANEQYF. CDR3 nucleotides: TGTGCCAGCAGTGACGACAGCGCAAACGAGCAGTACTTC.

This clonotype has more than one count but fewer than ten. This chain uses TRBV7-9 with TRBJ2-7; 9 positions agree with TRBD1. Germline V gene data show CDR1 as SEHNR and CDR2 as FQNEAQ (reference sequence). The CDR3 has 14 residues. V dropped 5 bases and J dropped 6; count of bases not matched to a gene: 8. In DNA, the CDR3 is TGTGCCAGCAGCCCCCCCCGGGACAGGGTCGAGCAGTACTTC. Translating gives CASSPPRDRVEQYF.

This chain uses TRBV12-3 or TRBV12-4 with TRBJ1-1; 8 bases fit TRBD1. The junction had 11 bases not matched to a gene; V was cut back by 6 bases and J by 5 bases. The CDR3 is 15 residues long. The CDR3 loop reads CASSPGQGGGTEAFF. Written as DNA, the CDR3 is TGTGCCAGCAGCCCCGGACAGGGAGGTGGTACTGAAGCTTTCTTT.

The chain combines TRBV21-1 with TRBJ1-6; the table gives TRBD1 as D, unverified against the DNA. TRBV21-1 is described as a pseudogene. The CDR3 covers 13 residues. The CDR3 loop is CATGPAWGSPLHF. The CDR3 DNA follows: TGTGCCACCGGCCCGGCGTGGGGGTCACCCCTCCACTTT.

This clonotype was found a few times. The V gene is TRBV12-3 or TRBV12-4, the J gene TRBJ2-1; 12 bases match TRBD2. The CDR3 totals 17 residues. Losses at the gene ends were 6 bases for V and 1 base for J; bases not matched to a gene: 7. CDR3 residues: CASSQLAGGLSYNEQFF. The CDR3 DNA sequence: TGTGCCAGCAGCCAACTAGCGGGGGGCCTGTCCTACAATGAGCAGTTCTTC.